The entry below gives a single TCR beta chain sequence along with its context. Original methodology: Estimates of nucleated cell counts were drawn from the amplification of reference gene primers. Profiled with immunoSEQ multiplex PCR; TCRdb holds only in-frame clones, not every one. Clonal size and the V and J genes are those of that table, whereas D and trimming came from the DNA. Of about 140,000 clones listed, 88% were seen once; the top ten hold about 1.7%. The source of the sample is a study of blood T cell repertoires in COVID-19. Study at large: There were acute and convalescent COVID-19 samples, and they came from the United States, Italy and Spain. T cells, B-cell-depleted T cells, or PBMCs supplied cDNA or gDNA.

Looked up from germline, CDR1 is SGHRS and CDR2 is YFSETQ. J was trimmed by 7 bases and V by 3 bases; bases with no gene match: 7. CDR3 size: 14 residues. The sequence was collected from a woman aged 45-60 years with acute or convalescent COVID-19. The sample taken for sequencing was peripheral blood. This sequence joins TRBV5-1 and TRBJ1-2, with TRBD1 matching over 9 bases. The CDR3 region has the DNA TGCGCCAGCAGCTGGGGACAGGGTTCAGCTGGCTACACCTTC. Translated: CASSWGQGSAGYTF.